Listed below are T cell receptor beta chains from one sample, sequenced in a study of cytomegalovirus exposure and HLA in healthy donors. Using immunoSEQ multiplex PCR, the repertoire was profiled, and TCRdb retains in-frame clones only, with some absent. Of about 72,000 clones in the sample, roughly 94% were seen once. The sequenced material came from PBMCs. These TCRs come from a woman between 18 and 29 years old in good health and CMV-seronegative. Both conserved end residues are part of each CDR3. A D gene is named only where the DNA matches it firmly. Rows give clone size only sometimes, using once, few, many, or a class for an expanded clone.

TRBJ2-3 | TRBV5-6 | NA | NA | CASSYPGVYTQYF | TGTGCCAGCAGCTACCCCGGGGTATATACGCAGTATTTT
TRBJ1-2 | TRBV28 | NA | NA | CASSLANYGYTF | TGTGCCAGCAGTCTCGCTAACTATGGCTACACCTTC
TRBJ2-2 | TRBV9 | NA | TRBD1 | CASSPRGRGELFF | TGTGCCAGCAGCCCCAGGGGGCGCGGGGAGCTGTTTTTT
TRBJ1-1 | TRBV5-1 | NA | NA | CASSRVEAMGTEAFF | TGCGCCAGCAGCCGGGTGGAGGCGATGGGAACTGAAGCTTTCTTT
TRBJ2-5 | TRBV7-6 | NA | TRBD2 | CASSGQPPSGGRETQYF | TGTGCCAGCAGCGGGCAGCCCCCTAGCGGGGGGAGGGAGACCCAGTACTTC
TRBJ1-2 | TRBV19 | NA | TRBD1 | CGQGVTNYGYTF | TGCGGACAGGGTGTAACTAACTATGGCTACACCTTC
TRBJ2-7 | TRBV5-4 | once | NA | CASSNQQGYEQYF | TGTGCCAGCAGCAACCAACAGGGCTACGAGCAGTACTTC
TRBJ2-7 | TRBV4-1 | NA | TRBD2 | CASSQDGRVSAYEQYF | TGCGCCAGCAGCCAAGATGGGAGGGTTTCGGCCTACGAGCAGTACTTC
TRBJ1-5 | TRBV28 | NA | NA | CASGGQSNQPQHF | TGTGCCAGCGGGGGACAAAGCAATCAGCCCCAGCATTTT
TRBJ2-7 | TRBV29-1 | NA | TRBD1 | CSVEDSPPWDRGYEQYF | TGCAGCGTTGAAGATTCTCCCCCGTGGGACAGGGGGTACGAGCAGTACTTC
TRBJ2-7 | TRBV5-4 | NA | NA | CASSRGTVYEQYF | TGTGCCAGCAGCCGCGGGACAGTCTACGAGCAGTACTTC
TRBJ2-3 | TRBV27 | NA | NA | CASSFQVDTDTQYF | TGTGCCAGCAGTTTTCAGGTGGACACAGATACGCAGTATTTT
TRBJ1-6 | TRBV28 | NA | NA | CASSPVSYNSPLHF | TGTGCCAGCAGTCCCGTCTCCTATAATTCACCCCTCCACTTT
TRBJ1-2 | TRBV6-5 | NA | TRBD1 | CASSSSTGGYGYTF | TGTGCCAGCAGTTCGTCGACAGGGGGCTATGGCTACACCTTC
TRBJ2-5 | TRBV5-5 | NA | NA | CASSFSPGMGGGLQETQYF | TGTGCCAGCAGCTTTTCCCCGGGGATGGGGGGGGGCCTCCAGGAGACCCAGTACTTC
TRBJ2-1 | TRBV10-3 | NA | TRBD2 | CAIMVAGGPNEQFF | TGTGCCATCATGGTAGCGGGGGGGCCGAATGAGCAGTTCTTC
TRBJ1-4 | TRBV30 | NA | NA | CAWEQGFRTTNEKLFF | TGTGCCTGGGAACAGGGATTTCGAACAACTAATGAAAAACTGTTTTTT
TRBJ1-4 | TRBV5-1 | NA | NA | CASRLTGATNEKLFF | TGCGCCAGCCGCCTAACAGGTGCAACTAATGAAAAACTGTTTTTT
TRBJ2-3 | TRBV5-4 | NA | NA | CASSQRLELTDTQYF | TGTGCCAGCAGCCAACGACTCGAACTCACAGATACGCAGTATTTT
TRBJ2-1 | TRBV25-1 | NA | NA | CASSECGGRQFEQFF | TGTGCCAGCAGTGAATGCGGAGGGAGACAGTTTGAGCAGTTCTTC
TRBJ2-5 | TRBV5-1 | NA | NA | CASSHGTLKETQYF | TGCGCCAGCAGCCACGGGACACTGAAAGAGACCCAGTACTTC
TRBJ2-7 | TRBV6-5 | NA | NA | CASSSTRSYEQYF | TGTGCCAGCAGTTCCACTAGGTCCTACGAGCAGTACTTC
TRBJ1-1 | TRBV19 | NA | TRBD1 | CASNTGAATEAFF | TGTGCCAGCAACACAGGGGCGGCTACTGAAGCTTTCTTT
TRBJ2-6 | TRBV5-4 | NA | NA | CASSATGAGSGANVLTF | TGTGCCAGCAGCGCCACAGGGGCGGGATCTGGGGCCAACGTCCTGACTTTC
TRBJ1-2 | TRBV5-6 | NA | NA | CASHRTAPDYGYTF | TGTGCCAGCCATAGGACAGCCCCAGACTATGGCTACACCTTC
TRBJ2-4 | TRBV5-5 | NA | TRBD2 | CASSSRTSGRNIQYF | TGTGCCAGCAGCTCCCGGACTAGCGGACGAAACATTCAGTACTTC
TRBJ1-1 | TRBV15 | NA | NA | CATSRGHPNTEAFF | TGTGCCACCAGCAGAGGACATCCAAACACTGAAGCTTTCTTT
TRBJ2-7 | TRBV27 | NA | NA | CASSPAGRSYEQYF | TGTGCCAGCAGCCCCGCGGGACGCTCCTACGAGCAGTACTTC
TRBJ2-7 | TRBV5-1 | once | NA | CASSVLARGEQYF | TGCGCCAGCAGCGTCCTAGCACGGGGCGAGCAGTACTTC
TRBJ1-6 | TRBV11-3 | once | NA | CASSLVTGSNSPLHF | TGTGCCAGCAGCTTAGTAACAGGGAGTAATTCACCCCTCCACTTT
TRBJ1-2 | TRBV6-1 | few | NA | CASSRGGEGYGYTF | TGTGCCAGCAGTCGAGGCGGGGAGGGCTATGGCTACACCTTC
TRBJ1-5 | TRBV19 | NA | NA | CATHRIAGQPQHF | TGTGCCACCCACAGGATTGCAGGTCAGCCCCAGCATTTT
TRBJ2-3 | TRBV4-1 | NA | NA | CASSLRRGASDTQYF | TGCGCCAGCAGCCTGCGCCGGGGGGCCTCAGATACGCAGTATTTT
TRBJ2-1 | TRBV7-9 | NA | NA | CASSSGLEGNEQFF | TGTGCCAGCAGCTCCGGGTTAGAAGGCAATGAGCAGTTCTTC
TRBJ2-2 | TRBV7-3 | NA | TRBD1 | CASSLTATGSTGELFF | TGTGCCAGCAGCTTAACCGCGACAGGGAGTACCGGGGAGCTGTTTTTT
TRBJ1-5 | TRBV5-1 | NA | NA | CASSPHGGGEPQHF | TGCGCCAGCAGCCCGCACGGGGGTGGCGAGCCCCAGCATTTT
TRBJ1-6 | TRBV28 | NA | NA | CASKSWGGSSYNSPLHF | TGTGCCAGCAAATCCTGGGGGGGGAGCTCCTATAATTCACCCCTCCACTTT
TRBJ1-1 | TRBV18 | NA | TRBD1 | CASSSADRANTEAFF | TGTGCCAGCTCCAGCGCAGACAGGGCGAACACTGAAGCTTTCTTT
TRBJ2-3 | TRBV28 | NA | NA | CASSTDSRTDTQYF | TGTGCCAGCAGTACGGACAGTAGGACAGATACGCAGTATTTT
TRBJ2-7 | TRBV6-6 | NA | TRBD2 | CASSYGAGAYEQYF | TGTGCCAGCAGTTACGGGGCGGGAGCCTACGAGCAGTACTTC
TRBJ1-2 | TRBV25-1 | NA | NA | CASSELERVGYTF | TGTGCCAGCAGTGAATTGGAGCGGGTAGGCTACACCTTC
TRBJ2-3 | TRBV6-4 | NA | TRBD2 | CASSRPHGPGGDTQYF | TGTGCCAGCAGTCGCCCCCACGGTCCGGGGGGAGATACGCAGTATTTT
TRBJ2-5 | TRBV5-6 | NA | NA | CASCFMGHQETQYF | TGTGCCAGCTGTTTCATGGGGCACCAAGAGACCCAGTACTTC
TRBJ2-7 | TRBV14 | once | NA | CASSQVNPGQGKYEQYF | TGTGCCAGCAGCCAAGTGAACCCGGGACAAGGAAAGTACGAGCAGTACTTC
TRBJ1-6 | TRBV5-1 | NA | NA | CASSFGHGDSYNSPLHF | TGCGCCAGCAGCTTCGGACACGGTGACTCCTATAATTCACCCCTCCACTTT
TRBJ2-7 | TRBV28 | once | TRBD1 | CATCVGTGNYEQYF | TGTGCCACCTGCGTCGGGACAGGGAACTACGAGCAGTACTTC
TRBJ2-7 | TRBV5-4 | NA | TRBD2 | CASSPGEGTEQYF | TGTGCCAGCAGTCCCGGGGAGGGAACGGAGCAGTACTTC
TRBJ2-7 | TRBV27 | NA | TRBD1 | CASSWGTGKSYEQYF | TGTGCCAGCTCTTGGGGGACAGGTAAGTCCTACGAGCAGTACTTC
TRBJ1-5 | TRBV30 | NA | NA | CAWSSSLSVSNQPQHF | TGTGCCTGGAGTAGTTCATTATCGGTTAGCAATCAGCCCCAGCATTTT
TRBJ1-2 | TRBV6-5 | NA | TRBD1 | CATLQTGTGFGYTF | TGTGCCACCCTACAGACCGGGACAGGGTTTGGCTACACCTTC
TRBJ1-1 | TRBV5-1 | NA | NA | CASFGRPSAEAFF | TGCGCCAGCTTTGGACGGCCTAGCGCTGAAGCTTTCTTT
TRBJ2-3 | TRBV19 | NA | NA | CASSFAARTDTQYF | TGTGCCAGTAGTTTCGCGGCTCGCACAGATACGCAGTATTTT
TRBJ1-1 | TRBV2 | NA | TRBD1 | CAGTGTGPLNTEAFF | TGTGCCGGAACCGGGACAGGGCCTCTGAACACTGAAGCTTTCTTT
TRBJ1-2 | TRBV25-1 | NA | NA | CASTWGNRAAYGYTF | TGTGCCAGCACCTGGGGGAACAGGGCGGCATATGGCTACACCTTC
TRBJ2-3 | TRBV10-3 | NA | NA | CVISEFPGRSTDTQYF | TGTGTCATCAGTGAGTTCCCAGGGAGGAGCACAGATACGCAGTATTTT
TRBJ2-1 | TRBV11-2 | NA | NA | CASSLVAQGVPNEQFF | TGTGCCAGCAGCTTAGTCGCACAGGGTGTCCCCAATGAGCAGTTCTTC
TRBJ1-2 | TRBV4-2 | NA | NA | CASSQVQGTFVYGYTF | TGTGCCAGCAGCCAAGTCCAGGGGACGTTCGTCTATGGCTACACCTTC